This T cell receptor beta chain was profiled in a study of patients and donors after allogeneic stem cell transplantation. TCRdb called the RT-PCR reads again in MiXCR, with one record for every CDR3 protein. The sample carries about a million distinct CDR3 sequences, roughly 17% recorded once. V dropped 9 bases and J dropped 0 bases, with 15 bases sitting between them. The CDR3 contains 15 residues. The germline V gene has CDR1 MGHRA and CDR2 YSYEKL. Specimen: blood, either unsorted or a sorted T cell fraction (not recorded which). This chain links TRBV4-1 with TRBJ2-4; D is perhaps TRBD1 or TRBD2 (6 bases each). This receptor was taken from a human donor who was either an allogeneic HSCT recipient or a stem cell or donor lymphocyte infusion donor (not recorded which). It is not recorded whose cells these are; they may come from a transplant donor. CDR3 amino acids: CARAGHPLAKNIQYF. The CDR3 DNA is TGCGCCAGGGCGGGACACCCCCTAGCCAAAAACATTCAGTACTTC.